This is a list of T cell receptor beta chains from one sample in a study of blood T cells in healthy people across ages. TCRdb fed the 5' RACE reads into MiXCR, producing one record per CDR3 protein. The sample has about 1.5 million distinct CDR3 sequences; 42% are singletons. Sequencing was carried out using blood. Receptors originate from a woman in her late teens or twenties in good health. Each CDR3 is given with its conserved first and last residue. D genes are given only for firm matches. Some rows have no size entry. The others give once, few or many, or a class for an expanded clone.

clone size	V gene	D gene	J gene	CDR3 DNA	CDR3 protein
NA	TRBV6-5	NA	TRBJ1-2	TGTGCCAGCAGTTCCCCGACAGCTGCTAACTATGGCTACACCTTC	CASSSPTAANYGYTF
few	TRBV5-5	NA	TRBJ1-2	TGTGCCAGCAGCTTGGACCAGGCATCTTATGGCTACACCTTC	CASSLDQASYGYTF
NA	TRBV27	NA	TRBJ1-5	TGTGCCAGCAGCCCCTCCAGGGCTTTGAATCAGCCCCAGCATTTT	CASSPSRALNQPQHF
NA	TRBV5-1	NA	TRBJ2-5	TGCGCCAGCAGGCCGCTCGGGGGTACAGAGACCCAGTACTTC	CASRPLGGTETQYF
NA	TRBV6-6	NA	TRBJ2-5	TGTGCCAGCAGTTGCTCTCCTAGGTACCAAGAGACCCAGTACTTC	CASSCSPRYQETQYF
NA	TRBV9	NA	TRBJ1-6	TGTGCCAGCAGCGTAGCCGGCCATAATTCACCCCTCCACTTT	CASSVAGHNSPLHF
few	TRBV12-3/TRBV12-4	NA	TRBJ1-2	TGTGCCAGCAGTTTAAGTCCAACCGATAACTATGGCTACACCTTC	CASSLSPTDNYGYTF
NA	TRBV20-1	TRBD1	TRBJ1-2	TGCAGTGCTAGAGATCCCCCCGGGACAGGGCTAAAGGGCTACACCTTC	CSARDPPGTGLKGYTF
NA	TRBV2	NA	TRBJ1-1	TGTGCCAGCAGGGGGGAAGGAGTTTACACTGAAGCTTTCTTT	CASRGEGVYTEAFF
NA	TRBV6-2/TRBV6-3	NA	TRBJ2-5	TGTGCCAGCGCGAAGGGGGCTAGCGGCCCCTACAGTGTGCAGTACTTC	CASAKGASGPYSVQYF
NA	TRBV6-1	TRBD2	TRBJ2-3	TGTGCCAGCAGTGACCGGGCGGGGGGGCAGACAGATACGCAGTATTTT	CASSDRAGGQTDTQYF
many	TRBV10-3	NA	TRBJ1-5	TGTGCCATCAGTACCGGAAGACAGAATCAGCCCCAGCATTTT	CAISTGRQNQPQHF
few	TRBV27	TRBD1	TRBJ1-6	TGTGCCAGCAGTTTTGACAGGGGGCTAGTCTCACCCCTCCACTTT	CASSFDRGLVSPLHF
few	TRBV7-2	NA	TRBJ1-2	TGTGCCAGCAGCTTAGTCTGGCAGGGGTTTAACTATGGCTACACCTTC	CASSLVWQGFNYGYTF
few	TRBV7-8	TRBD2	TRBJ2-5	TGTGCCAGCAGCTTAGTTTCCTTCAGCGGGGCGGGAGAGCAGTACTTC	CASSLVSFSGAGEQYF
NA	TRBV29-1	NA	TRBJ2-5	TGCAGCGTTTGGGCTATCGGCAATGAGCAGTACTTC	CSVWAIGNEQYF
few	TRBV12-3/TRBV12-4	NA	TRBJ1-6	TGTGCCAGCAGTGATGGTCCCGGAGGGAAGGTGAATTCACCCCTCCACTTT	CASSDGPGGKVNSPLHF
NA	TRBV25-1	NA	TRBJ2-1	TGTGCCAGCAATATCGAAGCGTTGGGCGAGCAGTTCTTC	CASNIEALGEQFF
few	TRBV20-1	NA	TRBJ2-3	TGCAGTGCTATAGAACTGACAGATACGCAGTATTTT	CSAIELTDTQYF
NA	TRBV12-3/TRBV12-4	NA	TRBJ2-1	TGTGCCAGCAGTCCCTCAGGGGTCTCCTACAATGAGCAGTTCTTC	CASSPSGVSYNEQFF
NA	TRBV25-1	NA	TRBJ1-2	TGTGCCAGCAGTAACAGCGGCTATGGCTACACCTTC	CASSNSGYGYTF
NA	TRBV2	NA	TRBJ2-2	TGTGCCAGCAGTGAATCTTGGGTTTCGAACACCGGGGAGCTGTTTTTT	CASSESWVSNTGELFF
few	TRBV4-1	NA	TRBJ1-3	TGCGCCAGCAGCCAAGAACCGACCTACTCTGGAAACACCATATATTTT	CASSQEPTYSGNTIYF
NA	TRBV6-5	NA	TRBJ1-6	TGTGCCAGCGGATTAGATTCACCCCTCCACTTT	CASGLDSPLHF
NA	TRBV4-2	NA	TRBJ1-5	TGTGCCAGCAGCCAAGATCAGGATCAGCCCCAGCATTTT	CASSQDQDQPQHF
NA	TRBV4-1	TRBD2	TRBJ2-2	TGCGCCAGCAGGGTAATAGCGGGGGGGGCCACCGGGGAGCTGTTTTTT	CASRVIAGGATGELFF
NA	TRBV5-1	NA	TRBJ1-6	TGCGCCAGCAGCTTTTCCCCGCCGAAGGGAGGTAATTCACCCCTCCACTTT	CASSFSPPKGGNSPLHF
few	TRBV5-1	NA	TRBJ1-4	TGCGCCAGCAGGCCGCCGGGGGATGCAACTAATGAAAAACTGTTTTTT	CASRPPGDATNEKLFF
NA	TRBV12-3/TRBV12-4	NA	TRBJ2-7	TGTGCCAGCAGCCTGGGTGGCCGTGGAGAGCAGTACTTC	CASSLGGRGEQYF
few	TRBV3-1	NA	TRBJ2-3	TGTGCCAGCAGCCAGGTGGGGCTCAGCACAGATACGCAGTATTTT	CASSQVGLSTDTQYF
NA	TRBV4-1	TRBD2	TRBJ2-3	TGCGCCAGCAGCCGAGGACTAGCGGGCGCTACGCAGTATTTT	CASSRGLAGATQYF
once	TRBV5-5	TRBD2	TRBJ2-7	TGTGCCAGCAGCCGGGAGGGACGCACTTACGAGCAGTACTTC	CASSREGRTYEQYF
NA	TRBV6-6	NA	TRBJ1-2	TGTGCCAGCAGTCCCTCGGACCTAGCTAACTATGGCTACACCTTC	CASSPSDLANYGYTF
NA	TRBV7-2	TRBD2	TRBJ2-3	TGTGCCAGCAGCCTACCCGGGACTAGCGGGGAGCCTATCACAGATACGCAGTATTTT	CASSLPGTSGEPITDTQYF
once	TRBV6-1	NA	TRBJ2-5	TGTGCCAGCAGTTTCAGGGTTCAACTCGCCGACAGTGAGCAGTACTTC	CASSFRVQLADSEQYF
NA	TRBV6-1	NA	TRBJ2-7	TGTGCCAGCAGGGTTGGGGGGAGCTCCTACGAGCAGTACTTC	CASRVGGSSYEQYF
few	TRBV10-3	TRBD1	TRBJ1-4	TGTGCCATCCGGACAGGGACAAATGAAAAACTGTTTTTT	CAIRTGTNEKLFF
NA	TRBV14	NA	TRBJ1-1	TGTGCCAGCAGCCAAGATCCCCCCCCGGGGTACTACACTGAAGCTTTCTTT	CASSQDPPPGYYTEAFF
NA	TRBV20-1	TRBD1	TRBJ2-7	TGCAGTGCCACCGACAGGGAAAGTGACGAGCAGTACTTC	CSATDRESDEQYF
NA	TRBV20-1	TRBD1	TRBJ1-2	TGCAGTGCCCCCCGGGACAGCGGTGGCTACACCTTC	CSAPRDSGGYTF
NA	TRBV5-1	NA	TRBJ1-2	TGCGCCAGCAGCGCGGGCCATTCAGCTGGCTACACCTTC	CASSAGHSAGYTF
few	TRBV28	TRBD1	TRBJ1-6	TGTGCCAGCAGACGAACAGGGGGCGATAATAATTCACCCCTCCACTTT	CASRRTGGDNNSPLHF
NA	TRBV7-9	TRBD1	TRBJ1-1	TGTGCCAGCAGCTTAAGAGGACAGGGGGGGCCGAACACTGAAGCTTTCTTT	CASSLRGQGGPNTEAFF
NA	TRBV5-1	NA	TRBJ1-2	TGCGCCAGCAGCTCACGAGTAGCTAACTATGGCTACACCTTC	CASSSRVANYGYTF
NA	TRBV7-9	TRBD2	TRBJ2-6	TGTGCCAGCAGTTTTGGTTCGACTAGCAGGAAGTCTGGGGCCAACGTCCTGACTTTC	CASSFGSTSRKSGANVLTF
NA	TRBV5-1	NA	TRBJ2-7	TGCGCCAGCGGCTTGGAAAGGGGGGACAATGAGCAGTACTTC	CASGLERGDNEQYF
NA	TRBV15	NA	TRBJ2-5	TGTGCCATCAGCACTGCCCAAGGCCAAGAGACCCAGTACTTC	CAISTAQGQETQYF
NA	TRBV6-5	NA	TRBJ1-4	TGTGCCAGCAGTTACTCGTACGGGGACGGCCAACTGTTTTTT	CASSYSYGDGQLFF
few	TRBV12-3/TRBV12-4	NA	TRBJ1-1	TGTGCCAGCACTCCCGGGCGCGGGACTGAAGCTTTCTTT	CASTPGRGTEAFF
NA	TRBV4-1	NA	TRBJ1-3	TGCGCCAGCAGCCAAGCCCGAGGACCGCTTTTTGGAAACACCATATATTTT	CASSQARGPLFGNTIYF
NA	TRBV20-1	NA	TRBJ2-5	TGCAGTGCTAGTGGCGACTCTGAGACCCAGTACTTC	CSASGDSETQYF
few	TRBV3-1	NA	TRBJ2-1	TGTGCCAGCAGCCCTTCGGATGGCAGGGGCCTTTGGGGTGAGCAGTTCTTC	CASSPSDGRGLWGEQFF
NA	TRBV21-1	NA	TRBJ2-1	TGTGCCAGCAGCAAAGATTACTGGGACTGGAGCTCCTACAATGAGCAGTTCTTC	CASSKDYWDWSSYNEQFF
NA	TRBV7-9	NA	TRBJ2-5	TGTGCCAGCAGCTTGAGGATCCTCCCAGAGACCCAGTACTTC	CASSLRILPETQYF
many	TRBV7-9	NA	TRBJ1-5	TGTGCCAGCAGCTTATCGTCATCTAATCAGCCCCAGCATTTT	CASSLSSSNQPQHF
NA	TRBV12-3/TRBV12-4	NA	TRBJ1-2	TGTGCCGGCAGATCTACGACAGGCCCTTATGGCTACACCTTC	CAGRSTTGPYGYTF
few	TRBV20-1	NA	TRBJ2-3	TGCAGTGCTAGAGCCGTGAGCACAGATACGCAGTATTTT	CSARAVSTDTQYF
once	TRBV7-9	NA	TRBJ1-2	TGTGCATGGGAGGACTTAGGTGGCTACACCTTC	CAWEDLGGYTF
few	TRBV20-1	NA	TRBJ2-3	TGCAGTGCTAGTTTGACGCGGGGCACAGATACGCAGTATTTT	CSASLTRGTDTQYF